These T cell receptor beta chains were read from a single sample in a study of T-cell memory formation after mild COVID-19. TCRdb itself ran the 5' RACE reads through MiXCR, one entry per CDR3 protein. The sample lists about 160,000 distinct CDR3 sequences, about 28% occurring once. Material: PBMCs or a T cell subset sorted from them (not recorded which). Source of these receptors: an adult woman who had mild COVID-19 (a few samples of this study predate the infection). Cell type and time point are not known. CDR3s include the opening cysteine and the closing phenylalanine or tryptophan. A D gene is named only where the DNA matches it firmly. For some rows the clone size is stated as once, few or many, or as a class when expanded; others skip it.

D | J | size | V | DNA | CDR3
. | TRBJ2-4 | . | TRBV2 | TGTGCCAGCGGGGGGCCGGCCAAAAACATTCAGTACTTC | CASGGPAKNIQYF
. | TRBJ2-3 | . | TRBV9 | TGTGCCAGCAGCGTAGTTGAGGATACGCAGTATTTT | CASSVVEDTQYF
. | TRBJ2-1 | . | TRBV24-1 | TGTGCCACCAGTGACATAGCGGAGAGAGGTGGGCAGTTCTTC | CATSDIAERGGQFF
TRBD2 | TRBJ2-3 | few | TRBV5-1 | TGCGCCAGCAGCTCCGGGACTACCACAGATACGCAGTATTTT | CASSSGTTTDTQYF
TRBD1 | TRBJ2-7 | few | TRBV7-9 | TGTGCCAGCAGCCCGGGACAGGGGATATGGGAGCAGTACTTC | CASSPGQGIWEQYF
. | TRBJ2-1 | few | TRBV6-5 | TGTGCCAGCAGTTACTCCGTAGCGCCTCGAAACAATGAGCAGTTCTTC | CASSYSVAPRNNEQFF
TRBD2 | TRBJ2-5 | once | TRBV4-2 | TGTGCCAGCAGCCAAGCAGCGGGGGCGGCGACCCAGTACTTC | CASSQAAGAATQYF
. | TRBJ2-5 | . | TRBV15 | TGTGCCACCAGCAGAAGAACAACTGGAGTGGAGACCCAGTACTTC | CATSRRTTGVETQYF
. | TRBJ1-3 | . | TRBV4-3 | TGCGCCAGCAGCCAGGGAGCGAGTGGCTTCACCATATATTTT | CASSQGASGFTIYF
TRBD2 | TRBJ2-2 | . | TRBV4-2 | TGTGCCAGCAGCCAAGCTCGTGGACTAGCGGGAAACAGCGGGGAGCTGTTTTTT | CASSQARGLAGNSGELFF
. | TRBJ1-2 | . | TRBV2 | TGTGCCAGCAGCGACGAGGGATATGGCTACACCTTC | CASSDEGYGYTF
TRBD2 | TRBJ2-1 | . | TRBV27 | TGTGCCAGCAGTCAACTAGCGGGAGTGCTTAATGAGCAGTTCTTC | CASSQLAGVLNEQFF
. | TRBJ2-7 | . | TRBV19 | TGTGCCAGCGGAACCTACGAGCAGTACTTC | CASGTYEQYF
. | TRBJ2-1 | . | TRBV7-3 | TGTGCCAGCAGCCCCGCGTCAGGTGAGCAGTTCTTC | CASSPASGEQFF
TRBD1 | TRBJ2-5 | few | TRBV11-2 | TGTGCCAGCAGCATCTGGACAGGGGGCCCACAAGAGACCCAGTACTTC | CASSIWTGGPQETQYF
. | TRBJ2-3 | few | TRBV27 | TGTGCCAGCAGTTTATCCGACATGCTTGGGGGCACAGATACGCAGTATTTT | CASSLSDMLGGTDTQYF
TRBD1 | TRBJ2-7 | . | TRBV13 | TGTGCCAGCAGCGCAGGCAGGGGGCGGTCCTCCTACGAGCAGTACTTC | CASSAGRGRSSYEQYF
TRBD1 | TRBJ2-2 | . | TRBV7-9 | TGTGCCAGCAGCTTATCTACAGGGGTCACCGGGGAGCTGTTTTTT | CASSLSTGVTGELFF